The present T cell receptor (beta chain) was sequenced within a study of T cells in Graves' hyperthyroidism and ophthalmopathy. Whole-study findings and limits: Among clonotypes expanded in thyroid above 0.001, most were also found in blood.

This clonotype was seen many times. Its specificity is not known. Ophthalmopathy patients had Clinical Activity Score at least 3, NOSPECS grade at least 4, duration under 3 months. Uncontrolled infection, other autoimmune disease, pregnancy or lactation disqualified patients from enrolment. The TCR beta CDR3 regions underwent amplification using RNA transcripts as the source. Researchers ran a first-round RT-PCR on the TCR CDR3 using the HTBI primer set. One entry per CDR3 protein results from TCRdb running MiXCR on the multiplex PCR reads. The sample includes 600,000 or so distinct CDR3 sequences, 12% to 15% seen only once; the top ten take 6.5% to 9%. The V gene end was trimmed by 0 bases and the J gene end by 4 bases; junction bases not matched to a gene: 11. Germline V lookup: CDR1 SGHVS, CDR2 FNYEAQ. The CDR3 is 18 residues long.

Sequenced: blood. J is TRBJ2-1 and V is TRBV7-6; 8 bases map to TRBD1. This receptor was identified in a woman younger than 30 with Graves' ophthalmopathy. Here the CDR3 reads CASSLANRGSAWYNEQFF. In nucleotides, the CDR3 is TGTGCCAGCAGCTTAGCTAACAGGGGGAGCGCGTGGTACAATGAGCAGTTCTTC.